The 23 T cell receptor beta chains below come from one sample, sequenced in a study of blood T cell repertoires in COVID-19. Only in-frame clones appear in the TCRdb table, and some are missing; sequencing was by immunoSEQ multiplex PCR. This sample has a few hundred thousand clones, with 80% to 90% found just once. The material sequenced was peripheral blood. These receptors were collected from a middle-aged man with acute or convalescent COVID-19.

CDR3 DNA sequence: TGTGCCAGCAGCCAATCCGGGGCGGGGGAGCAGTTCTTC. This translates into CASSQSGAGEQFF. V gene TRBV5-4 combines with J gene TRBJ2-1, with a possible D match to TRBD2 (6 bases). The CDR3 covers 13 residues. V was trimmed by 4 bases and J by 10 bases, leaving 15 bases between them. Germline V gene lookup returns CDR1 SGHNT and CDR2 YYREEE (reference sequence).

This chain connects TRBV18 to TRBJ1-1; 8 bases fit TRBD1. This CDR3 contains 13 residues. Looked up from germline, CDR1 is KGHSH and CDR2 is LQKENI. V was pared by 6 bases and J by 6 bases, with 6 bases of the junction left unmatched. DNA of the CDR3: TGTGCCAGCTCCCTGGACAGGGAGCCTGAAGCTTTCTTT. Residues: CASSLDREPEAFF.

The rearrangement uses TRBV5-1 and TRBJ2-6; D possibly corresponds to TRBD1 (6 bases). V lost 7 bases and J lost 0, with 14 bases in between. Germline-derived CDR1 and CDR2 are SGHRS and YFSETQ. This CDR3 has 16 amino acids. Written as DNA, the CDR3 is TGCGCCAGCTCGACAGGAATTTACTCTGGGGCCAACGTCCTGACTTTC. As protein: CASSTGIYSGANVLTF.

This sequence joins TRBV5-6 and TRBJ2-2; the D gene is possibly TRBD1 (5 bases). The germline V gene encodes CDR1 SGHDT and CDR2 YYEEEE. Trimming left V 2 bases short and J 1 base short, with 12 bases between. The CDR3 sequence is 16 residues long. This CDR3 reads CASSFRQKLNTGELFF. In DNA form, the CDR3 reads TGTGCCAGCAGCTTTAGACAGAAATTGAACACCGGGGAGCTGTTTTTT.

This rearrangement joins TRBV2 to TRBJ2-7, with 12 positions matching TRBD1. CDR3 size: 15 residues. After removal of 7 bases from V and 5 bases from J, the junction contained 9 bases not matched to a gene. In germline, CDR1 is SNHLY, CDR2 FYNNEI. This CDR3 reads CASTRGQGASHEQYF. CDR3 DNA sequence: TGTGCCAGCACTAGGGGACAGGGGGCGAGCCACGAGCAGTACTTC.

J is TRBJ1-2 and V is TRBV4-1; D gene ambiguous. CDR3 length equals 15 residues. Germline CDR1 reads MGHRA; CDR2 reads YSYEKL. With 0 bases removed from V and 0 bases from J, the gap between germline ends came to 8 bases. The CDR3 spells CASSQDVFANYGYTF. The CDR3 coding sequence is TGCGCCAGCAGCCAAGATGTTTTCGCTAACTATGGCTACACCTTC.

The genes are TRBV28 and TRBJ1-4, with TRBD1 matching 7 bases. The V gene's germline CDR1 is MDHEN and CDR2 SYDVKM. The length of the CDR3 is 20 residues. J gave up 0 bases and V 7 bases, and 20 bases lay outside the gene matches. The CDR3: CASNSPRPTGASATNEKLFF. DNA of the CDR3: TGTGCCAGCAATTCTCCCCGTCCAACAGGGGCTAGTGCAACTAATGAAAAACTGTTTTTT.

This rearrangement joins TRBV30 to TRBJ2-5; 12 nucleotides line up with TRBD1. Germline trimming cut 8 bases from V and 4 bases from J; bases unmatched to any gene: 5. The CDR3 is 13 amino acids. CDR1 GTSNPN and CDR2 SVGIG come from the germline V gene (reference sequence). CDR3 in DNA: TGTGCCAGGGACAGGGGGCTTGGAGAGACCCAGTACTTC. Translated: CARDRGLGETQYF.

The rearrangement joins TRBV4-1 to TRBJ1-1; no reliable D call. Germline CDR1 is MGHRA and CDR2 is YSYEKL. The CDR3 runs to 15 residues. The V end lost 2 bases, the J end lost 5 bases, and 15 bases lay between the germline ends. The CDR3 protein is CASSQTSNIGTEAFF. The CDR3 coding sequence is TGCGCCAGCAGCCAAACTTCTAATATCGGGACTGAAGCTTTCTTT.

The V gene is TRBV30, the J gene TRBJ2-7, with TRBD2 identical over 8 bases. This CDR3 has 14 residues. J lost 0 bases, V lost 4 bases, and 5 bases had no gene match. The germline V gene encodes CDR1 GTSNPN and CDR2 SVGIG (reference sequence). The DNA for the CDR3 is TGTGCCTGGACAGCGGGGGTCCGCTCCTACGAGCAGTACTTC. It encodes CAWTAGVRSYEQYF.

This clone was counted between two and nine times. This chain's CDR3 is CASKLGGEAFF. The DNA of the CDR3 is TGTGCCAGTAAACTCGGGGGTGAAGCTTTCTTT. V is TRBV19 and J is TRBJ1-1; D might be TRBD1 (5 bases). Trimming took 7 bases from V and 7 from J, leaving 10 bases between them. CDR3 length: 11 amino acids. Germline CDR1 reads LNHDA; CDR2 reads SQIVND (reference sequence).

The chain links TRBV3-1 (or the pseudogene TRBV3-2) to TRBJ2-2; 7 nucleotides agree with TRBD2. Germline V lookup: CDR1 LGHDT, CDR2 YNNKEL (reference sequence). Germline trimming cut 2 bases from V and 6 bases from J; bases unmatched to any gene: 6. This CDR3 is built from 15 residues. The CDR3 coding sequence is TGTGCCAGCAGCCAATTTGGAAGCGGGGCCGGGGAGCTGTTTTTT. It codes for CASSQFGSGAGELFF.

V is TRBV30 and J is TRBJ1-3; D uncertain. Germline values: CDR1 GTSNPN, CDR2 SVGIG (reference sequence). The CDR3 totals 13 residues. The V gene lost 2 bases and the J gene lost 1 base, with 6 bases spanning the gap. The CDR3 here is CAWSRSSGNTIYF. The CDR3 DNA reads TGTGCCTGGAGTAGGAGTTCTGGAAACACCATATATTTT.

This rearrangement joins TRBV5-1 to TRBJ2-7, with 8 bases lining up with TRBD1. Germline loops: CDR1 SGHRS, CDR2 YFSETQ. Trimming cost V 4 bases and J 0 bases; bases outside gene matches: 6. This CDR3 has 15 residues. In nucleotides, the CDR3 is TGCGCCAGCAGCCGGGGGACAGGAGACTCCTACGAGCAGTACTTC. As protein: CASSRGTGDSYEQYF.

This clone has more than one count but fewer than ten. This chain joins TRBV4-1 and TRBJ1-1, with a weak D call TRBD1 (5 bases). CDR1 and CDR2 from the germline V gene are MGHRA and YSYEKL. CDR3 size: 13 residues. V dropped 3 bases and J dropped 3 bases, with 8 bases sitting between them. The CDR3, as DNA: TGCGCCAGCAGCCAGGGGCACGACACTGAAGCTTTCTTT. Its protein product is CASSQGHDTEAFF.

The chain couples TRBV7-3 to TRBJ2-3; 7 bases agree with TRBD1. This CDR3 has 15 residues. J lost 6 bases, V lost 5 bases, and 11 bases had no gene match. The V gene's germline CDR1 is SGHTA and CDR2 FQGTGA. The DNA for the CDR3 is TGTGCCAGCAGCAACGGACAGGTGGTATCTGATACGCAGTATTTT. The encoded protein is CASSNGQVVSDTQYF.

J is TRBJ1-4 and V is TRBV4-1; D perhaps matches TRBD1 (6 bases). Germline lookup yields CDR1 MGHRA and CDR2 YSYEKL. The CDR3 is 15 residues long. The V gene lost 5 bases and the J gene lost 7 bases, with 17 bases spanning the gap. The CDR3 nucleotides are TGCGCCAGCAGCGACCGGGGGGCGAACGTTGAAAAACTGTTTTTT. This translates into CASSDRGANVEKLFF.

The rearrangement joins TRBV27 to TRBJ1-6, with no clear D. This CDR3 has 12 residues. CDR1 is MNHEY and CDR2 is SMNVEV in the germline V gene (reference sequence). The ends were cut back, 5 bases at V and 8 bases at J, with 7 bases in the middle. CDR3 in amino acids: CASSVLHSPLHF. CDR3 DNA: TGTGCCAGCAGTGTCCTTCATTCACCCCTCCACTTT.

CDR3 residues: CASSYSASGGDEQFF. CDR3 bases: TGTGCCAGCAGTTACTCGGCTAGCGGGGGCGATGAGCAGTTCTTC. The chain employs TRBV6-5 and TRBJ2-1; 10 positions match TRBD2. CDR3 length: 15 residues. Germline V lookup: CDR1 MNHEY, CDR2 SVGAGI. The V segment lost 0 bases and the J segment 8 bases; nucleotides outside the gene matches: 4.

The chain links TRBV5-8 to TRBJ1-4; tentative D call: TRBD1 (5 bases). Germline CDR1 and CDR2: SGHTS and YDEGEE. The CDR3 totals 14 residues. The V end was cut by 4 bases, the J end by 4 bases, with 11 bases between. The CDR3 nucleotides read TGTGCCAGCAGCGCAGGGTTTCTTAATGAAAAACTGTTTTTT. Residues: CASSAGFLNEKLFF.

CDR3 nucleotide sequence: TGTGCCAGCAGCCCAGGTCGCGAGCAGTACTTC. It encodes CASSPGREQYF. The chain combines TRBV2 with TRBJ2-7; D unclear. From germline, CDR1 is SNHLY and CDR2 FYNNEI. Trimming cost V 6 bases and J 6 bases, with 9 bases left between them. This CDR3 contains 11 residues.

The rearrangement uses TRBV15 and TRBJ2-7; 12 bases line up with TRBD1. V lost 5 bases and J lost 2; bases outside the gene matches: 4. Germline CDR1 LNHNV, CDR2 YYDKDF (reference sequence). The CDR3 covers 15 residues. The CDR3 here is CATSARDRGPYEQYF. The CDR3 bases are TGTGCCACCAGCGCCCGGGACAGGGGGCCCTACGAGCAGTACTTC.

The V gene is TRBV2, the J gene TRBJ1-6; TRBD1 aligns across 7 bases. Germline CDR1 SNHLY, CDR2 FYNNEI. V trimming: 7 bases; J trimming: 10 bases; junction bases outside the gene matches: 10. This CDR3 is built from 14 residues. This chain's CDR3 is CASNPTGVGSPLHF. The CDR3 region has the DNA TGTGCCAGCAACCCCACAGGGGTCGGCTCACCCCTCCACTTT.